This TCR beta chain stems from a study of blood T cells in healthy people across ages (dated by TCRdb to the mid-2010s). Regarding the study in general: In model experiments, template switching captured about one uniquely barcoded TCR beta cDNA molecule for every two T cells. Using the same blood draw, the study looked at two additional independent replicas of 1 million unique cDNA reads for two donors, one aged 18 to 29 and the other aged 80 or older. Four age groups were formed from the donors: young (average roughly 15 years), middle-aged (approximately 40), aged (62) and long-lived (more than 75). The study measured age-related changes in TCR beta repertoire diversity using deep sequencing normalized with unique cDNA molecular identifiers.

The V and J ends are trimmed by 7 bases and 0 bases, leaving 10 bases between them. The CDR3 covers 13 residues, taking in both the cysteine and the phenylalanine. Kept here is only the CDR3 DNA, which spans 39 bases and is read in frame from base 1. The research as a whole found: Because donor CMV infection status was unknown, age-related changes in expanded clonotypes were potentially confounded. A strong correlation was found between observed TCR beta diversity and the percentage of naive T cells measured by flow cytometry. As age increased, observed TCR beta diversity per million T cells dropped in a roughly linear way, and a significant reduction was already evident by age 40. Because profiling used bulk unsorted PBMCs, naive and antigen-experienced compartments could not be compared conclusively. Compared with the aged group, the long-lived group had more naive CD4+ T cells, fewer expanded clones and increased TCR diversity, a pattern suggesting age selection. Total diversity estimates from one million sequenced T cells were considered lower bounds and underestimates.

Systemically healthy Caucasian individuals from Russia, some 40 in total and aged about 6 to 95 years, were included as donors. Ten milliliters of peripheral blood were drawn from each donor into EDTA-treated Vacutainer tubes. PBMCs were isolated by Ficoll-Paque density-gradient centrifugation, with at least 7 million obtained per sample. Trizol reagent was used to extract total RNA from PBMCs, with at least 5.5 micrograms per sample. The percentages of naive CD45RAhigh/CD27high T cells were determined by flow cytometry on a PBMC aliquot from every donor. This clonotype was found many times. Which antigen it targets is not known. No base-level quality is on record; no much larger clone is a single base apart. The library was generated by 5' RACE. The listed sequencing device is Illumina HiSeq 2500. A second PCR of about 6 to 12 cycles was performed with a sample-barcoded 5' primer and a J-beta primer mix. A template-switch 5' adaptor carrying 12 random nucleotides introduced a unique molecular identifier onto each TCR beta cDNA molecule. Each sample yielded at least 2.5 million CDR3-containing paired-end reads. First-strand cDNA synthesis was performed from all RNA using the Mint cDNA synthesis kit, with priming by a TRBC-specific oligonucleotide. After uracil-DNA glycosylase treatment, a first 18-cycle PCR used universal primers M1SS and BC2_uni_R on all cDNA. The original methods were these. Each sample was normalized by randomly selecting 1 million high-quality reads, each carrying a distinct molecular identifier. Instead of being binned into consensus sequences, reads with shared molecular identifiers were discarded. MiTCR, set to a Q25 quality threshold and the strictest error-elimination algorithm, was used for CDR3 identification, clonotype clustering and error correction. A nonparametric unseen species model with Euler transformation was used to estimate lower-bound total TCR beta diversity. TCRdb reran the public reads through fastp at Q25 and MiXCR, keeping productive beta chains. Rows are unified per CDR3 protein, each entry keeping the most common DNA and genes. The V and J calls reflect TCRdb's pipeline rather than the authors' work. The sample profile shows 800,000 to 950,000 distinct CDR3 sequences; almost 30% of them were found once. The ten top clones hold roughly 10% of the sample.

Another study also made use of these data, one on T cells of mothers and their children. The second investigation adds: Donors were nine systemically healthy Caucasian individuals: three mothers and their six children. cDNA synthesis used all of the extracted RNA, with 1.5 ug of RNA in each 15 ul reaction. In the second PCR, the M1S primer introduced both the sample barcodes and 2-4 random nucleotides. Over 8.5 million TCR beta CDR3 reads were obtained for each mother, and around 2.7 million reads were obtained for each child. In both related and unrelated pairs, thymic selection shapes the output of TCR recombination in a similar way, with inherited differences having only a minor effect. Normalized repertoire overlap was always slightly but never significantly higher in related than unrelated mother-child pairs. With a sensitivity of approximately 92 clones per million clonotypes, no persistent microchimeric T cell clones were detected. To look for features that set related mother-child pairs apart from unrelated individuals, the researchers ran deep NGS to compare the TCR beta repertoires of mothers and children. Mothers averaged around 43 +/- 4 years of age and children averaged around 10 +/- 4 years. After adapter ligation with NEBNext reagents, the libraries were sequenced on Illumina HiSeq 2000 with 100+100 nt paired-end reads. Mother and child libraries were prepared a month apart and sequenced in separate runs to prevent cross-contamination. Between roughly 500,000 and 2,000,000 distinct TCR beta clonotypes were identified per donor. Naive TCR beta clonotypes were estimated from low-frequency clonotypes matched to each donor's FACS-determined naive share, without sorting.

The receptor's source is a woman aged 40 to 50 in good health. The specimen sequenced was blood. The chain couples TRBV12-3 or TRBV12-4 to TRBJ2-7, with the D segment possibly TRBD1 or TRBD2, each aligning over 5 bases. The CDR3 here reads CASKGRHSYEQYF. The DNA reads TGTGCCAGCAAGGGACGCCACTCCTACGAGCAGTACTTC.